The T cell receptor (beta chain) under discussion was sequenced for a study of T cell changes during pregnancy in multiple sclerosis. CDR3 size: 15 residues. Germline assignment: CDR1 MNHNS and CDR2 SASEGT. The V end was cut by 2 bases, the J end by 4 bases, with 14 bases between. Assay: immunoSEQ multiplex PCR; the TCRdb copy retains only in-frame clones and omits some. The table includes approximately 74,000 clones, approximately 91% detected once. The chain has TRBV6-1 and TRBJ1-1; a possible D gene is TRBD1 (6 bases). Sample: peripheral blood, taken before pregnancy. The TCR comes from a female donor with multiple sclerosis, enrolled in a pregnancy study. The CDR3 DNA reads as TGTGCCAGCAGTGAATTGGGGGGGCTCGGCACTGAAGCTTTCTTT. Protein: CASSELGGLGTEAFF.